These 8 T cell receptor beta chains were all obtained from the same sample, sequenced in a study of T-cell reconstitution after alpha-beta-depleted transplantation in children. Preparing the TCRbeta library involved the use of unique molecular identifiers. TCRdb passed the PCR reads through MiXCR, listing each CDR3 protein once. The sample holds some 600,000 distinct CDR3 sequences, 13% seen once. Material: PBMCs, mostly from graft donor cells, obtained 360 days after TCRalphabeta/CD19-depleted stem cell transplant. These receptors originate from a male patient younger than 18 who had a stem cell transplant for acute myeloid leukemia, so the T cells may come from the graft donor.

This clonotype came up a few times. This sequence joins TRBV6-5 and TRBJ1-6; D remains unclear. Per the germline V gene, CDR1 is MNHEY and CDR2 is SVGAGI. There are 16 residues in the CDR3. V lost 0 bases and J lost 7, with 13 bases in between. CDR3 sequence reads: CASSYSTRPRNSPLHF. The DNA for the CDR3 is TGTGCCAGCAGTTACTCTACGAGACCGAGAAATTCACCCCTCCACTTT.

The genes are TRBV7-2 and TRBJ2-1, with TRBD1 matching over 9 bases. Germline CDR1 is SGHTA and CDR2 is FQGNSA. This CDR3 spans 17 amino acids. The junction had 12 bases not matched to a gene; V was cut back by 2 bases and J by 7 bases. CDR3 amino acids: CASSLTWDRAPGNEQFF. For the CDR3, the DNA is TGTGCCAGCAGCTTAACTTGGGACAGGGCCCCTGGGAATGAGCAGTTCTTC.

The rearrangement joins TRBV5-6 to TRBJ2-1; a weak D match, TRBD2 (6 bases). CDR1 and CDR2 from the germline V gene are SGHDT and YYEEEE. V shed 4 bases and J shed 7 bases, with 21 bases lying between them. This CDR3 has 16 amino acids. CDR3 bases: TGTGCCAGCAGCCCTCCCGGGACTGGGGCTTGGAATGAGCAGTTCTTC. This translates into CASSPPGTGAWNEQFF.

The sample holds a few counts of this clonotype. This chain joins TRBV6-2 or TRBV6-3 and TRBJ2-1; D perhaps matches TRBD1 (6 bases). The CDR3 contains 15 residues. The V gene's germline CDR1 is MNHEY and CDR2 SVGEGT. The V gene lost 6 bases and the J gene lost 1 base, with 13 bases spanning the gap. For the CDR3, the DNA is TGTGCCAGCAGCGACTGGGGGCAATCCTACAATGAGCAGTTCTTC. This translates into CASSDWGQSYNEQFF.

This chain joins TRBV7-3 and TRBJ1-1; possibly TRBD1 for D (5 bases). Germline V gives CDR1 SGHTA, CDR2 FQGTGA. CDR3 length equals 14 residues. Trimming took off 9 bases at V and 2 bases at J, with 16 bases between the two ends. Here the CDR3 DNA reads TGTGCCAGGCAGGTGGGGGATGTTAACACTGAAGCTTTCTTT. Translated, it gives CARQVGDVNTEAFF.

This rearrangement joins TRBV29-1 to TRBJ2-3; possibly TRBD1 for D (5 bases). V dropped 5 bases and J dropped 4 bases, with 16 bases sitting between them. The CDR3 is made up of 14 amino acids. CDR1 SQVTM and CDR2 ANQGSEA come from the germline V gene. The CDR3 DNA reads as TGCAGCGTTCTAGGAAGGGGTTTGGCAGATACGCAGTATTTT. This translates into CSVLGRGLADTQYF.

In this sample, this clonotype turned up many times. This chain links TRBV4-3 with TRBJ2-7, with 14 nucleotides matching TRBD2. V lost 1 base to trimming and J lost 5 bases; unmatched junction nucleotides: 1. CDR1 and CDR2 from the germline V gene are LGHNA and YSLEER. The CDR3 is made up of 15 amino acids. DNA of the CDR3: TGCGCCAGCAGCCAAGGGGGACTAGCGGGAGACGAGCAGTACTTC. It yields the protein CASSQGGLAGDEQYF.

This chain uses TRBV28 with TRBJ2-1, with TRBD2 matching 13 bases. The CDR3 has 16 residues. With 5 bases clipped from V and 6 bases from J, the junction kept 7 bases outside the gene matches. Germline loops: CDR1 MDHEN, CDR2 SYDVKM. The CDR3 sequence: CASSPRTSGRGNEQFF. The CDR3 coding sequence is TGTGCCAGCAGTCCCCGGACTAGCGGGAGAGGCAATGAGCAGTTCTTC.